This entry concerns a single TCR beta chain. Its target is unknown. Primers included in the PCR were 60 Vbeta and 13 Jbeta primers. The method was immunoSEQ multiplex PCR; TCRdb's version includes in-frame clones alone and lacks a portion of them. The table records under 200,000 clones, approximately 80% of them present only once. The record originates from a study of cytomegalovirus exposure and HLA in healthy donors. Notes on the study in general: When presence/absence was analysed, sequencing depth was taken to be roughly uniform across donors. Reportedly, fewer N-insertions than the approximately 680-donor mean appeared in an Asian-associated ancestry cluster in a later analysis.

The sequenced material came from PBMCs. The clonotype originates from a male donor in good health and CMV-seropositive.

CDR3 coding DNA: TGCAGCGTTTCCGACAGACAATCAGATACGCAGTATTTT. Translating gives CSVSDRQSDTQYF. The chain links TRBV29-1 to TRBJ2-3; a possible D gene is TRBD1 (5 bases). This CDR3 contains 13 residues. Trimming shortened V by 5 bases and J by 4 bases, and 13 bases separated the two germline ends. CDR1 is SQVTM, CDR2 ANQGSEA, per germline.